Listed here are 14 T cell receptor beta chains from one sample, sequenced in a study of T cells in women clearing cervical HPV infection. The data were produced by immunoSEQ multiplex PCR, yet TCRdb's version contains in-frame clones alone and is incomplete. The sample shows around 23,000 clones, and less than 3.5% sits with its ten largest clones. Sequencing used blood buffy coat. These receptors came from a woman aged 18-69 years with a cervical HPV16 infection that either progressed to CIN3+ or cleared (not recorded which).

CDR3 protein: CASSEEYRSEAFF. CDR3 bases read: TGTGCCAGCAGTGAAGAGTACAGGAGTGAA. V usage is TRBV2 and J usage is TRBJ1-1, with a weak D call TRBD1 (5 bases). The missing CDR3 end, 3 residues past where the read stops, is filled in from the germline J gene. Per the germline V gene, CDR1 is SNHLY and CDR2 is FYNNEI. The CDR3 extends over 13 amino acids. The V end lost 1 base, the J end lost 7 bases, and 10 bases lay between the germline ends.

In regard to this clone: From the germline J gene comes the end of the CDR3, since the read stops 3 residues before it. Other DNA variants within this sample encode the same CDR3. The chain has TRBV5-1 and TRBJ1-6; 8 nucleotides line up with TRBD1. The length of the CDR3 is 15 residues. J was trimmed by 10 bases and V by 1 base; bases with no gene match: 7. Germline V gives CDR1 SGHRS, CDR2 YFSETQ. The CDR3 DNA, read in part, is TGCGCCAGCAGCTTGTACAGGGGGGATTACTCACCC. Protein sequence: CASSLYRGDYSP. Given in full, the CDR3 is CASSLYRGDYSPLHF.

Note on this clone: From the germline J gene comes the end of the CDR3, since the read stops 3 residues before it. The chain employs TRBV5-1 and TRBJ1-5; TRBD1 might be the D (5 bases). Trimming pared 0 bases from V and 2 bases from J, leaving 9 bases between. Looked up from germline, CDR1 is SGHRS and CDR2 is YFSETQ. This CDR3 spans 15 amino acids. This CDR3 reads CASSLAGGGNQPQHF. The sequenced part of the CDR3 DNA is TGCGCCAGCAGCTTGGCCGGGGGGGGCAATCAGCCC.

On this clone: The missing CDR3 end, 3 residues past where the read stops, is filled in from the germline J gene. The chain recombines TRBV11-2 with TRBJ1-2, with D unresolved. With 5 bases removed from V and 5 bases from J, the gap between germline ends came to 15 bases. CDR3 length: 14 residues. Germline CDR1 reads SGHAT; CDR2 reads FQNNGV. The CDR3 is CASSRDQDGYGYTF. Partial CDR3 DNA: TGTGCCAGCAGCCGCGATCAAGACGGGTATGGC.

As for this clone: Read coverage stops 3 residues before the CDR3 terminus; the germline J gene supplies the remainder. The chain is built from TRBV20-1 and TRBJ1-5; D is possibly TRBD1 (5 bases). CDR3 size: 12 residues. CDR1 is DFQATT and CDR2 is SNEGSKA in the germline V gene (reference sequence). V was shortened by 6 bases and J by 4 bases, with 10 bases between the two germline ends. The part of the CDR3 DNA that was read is TGCAGTGCGTCGGGGGGGAATCAGCCC. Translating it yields CSASGGNQP. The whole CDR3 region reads CSASGGNQPQHF.

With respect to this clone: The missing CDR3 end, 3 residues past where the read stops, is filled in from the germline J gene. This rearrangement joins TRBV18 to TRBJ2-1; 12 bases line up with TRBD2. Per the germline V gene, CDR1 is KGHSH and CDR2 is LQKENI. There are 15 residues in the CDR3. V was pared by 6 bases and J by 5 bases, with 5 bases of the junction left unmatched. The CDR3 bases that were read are TGTGCCAGCTCGCCTCGGACTAGCGGGGACAATGAG. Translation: CASSPRTSGDNE. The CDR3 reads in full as CASSPRTSGDNEQFF.

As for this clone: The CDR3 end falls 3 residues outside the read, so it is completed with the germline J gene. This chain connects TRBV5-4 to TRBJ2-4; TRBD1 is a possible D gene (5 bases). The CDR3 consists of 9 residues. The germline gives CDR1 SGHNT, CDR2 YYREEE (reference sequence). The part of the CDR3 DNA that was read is TGTGCCGGGCCAGGGATT. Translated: CAGPGI. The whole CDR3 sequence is CAGPGIQYF.

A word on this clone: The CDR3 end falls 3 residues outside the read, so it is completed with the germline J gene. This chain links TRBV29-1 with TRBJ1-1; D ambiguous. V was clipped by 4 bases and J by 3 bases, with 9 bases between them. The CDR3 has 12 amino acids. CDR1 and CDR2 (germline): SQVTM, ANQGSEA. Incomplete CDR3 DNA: TGCAGCGTTGGTTTAGGGTACACTGAA. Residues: CSVGLGYTE. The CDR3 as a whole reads CSVGLGYTEAFF.

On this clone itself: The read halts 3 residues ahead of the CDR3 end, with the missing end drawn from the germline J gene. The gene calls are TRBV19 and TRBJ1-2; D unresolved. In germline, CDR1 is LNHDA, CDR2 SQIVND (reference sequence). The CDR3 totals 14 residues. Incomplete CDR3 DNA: TGTGCCAGTAAGGCCCCTCCTTACACAGATACC. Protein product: CASKAPPYTDT. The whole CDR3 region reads CASKAPPYTDTYTF. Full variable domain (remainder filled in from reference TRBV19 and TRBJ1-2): DGGITQSPKYLFRKEGQNVTLSCEQNLNHDAMYWYRQDPGQGLRLIYYSQIVNDFQKGDIAEGYSVSREKKESFPLTVTSAQKNPTAFYLCASKAPPYTDTYTFGSGTRLTVV.

CDR3 residues: CASTLQGEGYGYTF. The CDR3 DNA, read in part, is TGTGCCAGTACCCTCCAAGGGGAGGGATATGGC. The V call is TRBV19, the J call TRBJ1-2; possible D gene TRBD1, 5 bases. The observed sequence ends 3 residues before the CDR3 terminus, with the missing tail filled in from the germline J gene. The CDR3 loop spans 14 amino acids. Germline lookup yields CDR1 LNHDA and CDR2 SQIVND (reference sequence). The V gene lost 7 bases and the J gene lost 5 bases, with 17 bases spanning the gap.

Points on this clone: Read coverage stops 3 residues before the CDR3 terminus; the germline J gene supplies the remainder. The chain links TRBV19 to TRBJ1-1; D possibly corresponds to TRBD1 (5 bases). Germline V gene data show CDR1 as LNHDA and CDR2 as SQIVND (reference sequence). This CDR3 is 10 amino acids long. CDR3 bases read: TGTGCCACCGTACGGGGGGAA. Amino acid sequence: CATVRGE. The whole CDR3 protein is CATVRGEAFF.

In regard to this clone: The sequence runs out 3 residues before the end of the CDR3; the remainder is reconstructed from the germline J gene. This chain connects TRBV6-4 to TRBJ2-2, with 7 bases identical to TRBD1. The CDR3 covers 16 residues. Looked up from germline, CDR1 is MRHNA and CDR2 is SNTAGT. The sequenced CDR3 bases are TGTGCCAGCAGTAATATGCAGGGGGTAGGGAATTCACCG. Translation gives CASSNMQGVGNSP. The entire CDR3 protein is CASSNMQGVGNSPLFF.

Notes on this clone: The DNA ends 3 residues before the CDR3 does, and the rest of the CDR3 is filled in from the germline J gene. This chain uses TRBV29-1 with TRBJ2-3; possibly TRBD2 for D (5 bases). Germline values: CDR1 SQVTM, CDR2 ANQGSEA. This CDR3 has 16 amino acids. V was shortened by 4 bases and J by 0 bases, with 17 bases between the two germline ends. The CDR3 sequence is CSVVWAASRSTDTQYF. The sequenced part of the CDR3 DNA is TGCAGCGTTGTATGGGCGGCTAGCAGAAGCACAGATACG.

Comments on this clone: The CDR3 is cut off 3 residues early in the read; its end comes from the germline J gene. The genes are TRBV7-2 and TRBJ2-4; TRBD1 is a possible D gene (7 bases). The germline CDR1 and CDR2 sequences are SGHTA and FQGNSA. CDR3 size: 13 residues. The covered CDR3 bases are TGTGCCAGCAGCGTCTACAGGGGACTCGAT. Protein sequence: CASSVYRGLD. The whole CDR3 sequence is CASSVYRGLDQYF.